The rows below give T cell receptor beta chains drawn from one sample of a study of T-cell memory formation after mild COVID-19. A single record per CDR3 protein comes from TCRdb applying MiXCR to the 5' RACE reads. Counted here are some 600,000 distinct CDR3 sequences, roughly 17% occurring once; the ten biggest clones make up 8.1%. Sequenced: PBMCs or a T cell subset sorted from them (not recorded which). These receptors all come from an adult woman who had mild COVID-19 (a few samples of this study predate the infection). Cell type and time point are not known. Each CDR3 is given with its conserved first and last residue. The order of the fields is J gene, D gene, V gene, clone size, CDR3 DNA, CDR3 protein. The D gene is left open where the match is weak. Rows give clone size only sometimes, using once, few, many, or a class for an expanded clone.

>TRBJ1-3|.|TRBV7-9|few
TGTGCCAGCAGCTTAAGTCGCTCTGGAAACACCATATATTTT
CASSLSRSGNTIYF
>TRBJ2-1|TRBD2|TRBV9|few
TGTGCCAGCAGCGTCCTAGCGGGAGCCAATGAGCAGTTCTTC
CASSVLAGANEQFF
>TRBJ2-7|TRBD1|TRBV30|.
TGTGCCTGGGAAGGACAGGCGAAGTACGAGCAGTACTTC
CAWEGQAKYEQYF
>TRBJ1-6|.|TRBV5-1|many
TGCGCCAGCAGCTTGCAGGGGTCAAATTCACCCCTCCACTTT
CASSLQGSNSPLHF
>TRBJ2-3|TRBD2|TRBV7-2|.
TGTGCCAGCAGCTCGACTAGCCCAGATACGCAGTATTTT
CASSSTSPDTQYF
>TRBJ1-1|.|TRBV11-3|.
TGTGCCAGCAGCCTCCCTGGGGGGATGTGGGACACTGAAGCTTTCTTT
CASSLPGGMWDTEAFF
>TRBJ2-1|TRBD2|TRBV12-3/TRBV12-4|few
TGTGCCAGCAGTTTAAGCGGGACTGACAATGAGCAGTTCTTC
CASSLSGTDNEQFF
>TRBJ2-1|TRBD1|TRBV5-1|.
TGCGCCAGCAGCTTGGGCGACAGGGTTAATGAGCAGTTCTTC
CASSLGDRVNEQFF
>TRBJ2-3|.|TRBV20-1|.
TGCAGTGCTAGAGAGTTAAGGACAAGCACAGATACGCAGTATTTT
CSARELRTSTDTQYF
>TRBJ2-5|TRBD1|TRBV9|.
TGTGCCAGCAGCGTAGCAACGACAGGGGGCCAAGAGACCCAGTACTTC
CASSVATTGGQETQYF
>TRBJ1-1|TRBD1|TRBV29-1|few
TGCAGCGTTGATCCAAGGGGGGGACAGCTGACCTTGAACACTGAAGCTTTCTTT
CSVDPRGGQLTLNTEAFF
>TRBJ2-7|TRBD1|TRBV20-1|.
TGCAGTGCTCCCCTCTCCGACAGGGTCTACGAGCAGTACTTC
CSAPLSDRVYEQYF
>TRBJ2-3|TRBD1|TRBV20-1|.
TGCAGTGCTCTAAATCCGTCGACAGGGCTCCGCACAGATACGCAGTATTTT
CSALNPSTGLRTDTQYF
>TRBJ2-2|TRBD2|TRBV12-3/TRBV12-4|few
TGTGCCAGCAGTTTCTCGGGAGGGAGAAACACCGGGGAGCTGTTTTTT
CASSFSGGRNTGELFF
>TRBJ1-1|.|TRBV20-1|few
TGCAGTGCTAGAGATGAAGGGGACACTGAAGCTTTCTTT
CSARDEGDTEAFF